The rows below give T cell receptor beta chains drawn from one sample of a study of blood T cells in healthy people across ages. TCRdb reanalysed the 5' RACE reads using MiXCR and keeps one entry per CDR3 protein. The sample yields about 580,000 distinct CDR3 sequences, 40% to 55% seen once. The specimen was blood. The receptors come from a man older than 75 in good health. Both conserved end residues are part of each CDR3. The order of the fields is D gene, J gene, V gene, clone size, CDR3 DNA, CDR3 protein. The D gene is left open where the match is weak. The size field is filled for only some rows; it gives once, few, many or a size class.

>-|TRBJ2-7|TRBV25-1|-
TGTGCCAGCACCCCGATGGGTTCCTACGAGCAGTACTTC
CASTPMGSYEQYF
>TRBD2|TRBJ2-1|TRBV20-1|-
TGCAGTGCGCCGAGCGGGACTCCCAGGCAGTTCTTC
CSAPSGTPRQFF
>TRBD2|TRBJ2-3|TRBV29-1|-
TGCAGCGTTGAATCTTCGCTAGCGGGGAGGCATACGCAGTATTTT
CSVESSLAGRHTQYF
>-|TRBJ1-4|TRBV6-6|once
TGTGCCAGCAGTTACGTGGACTATGAAAAACTGTTTTTT
CASSYVDYEKLFF
>-|TRBJ1-3|TRBV7-2|once
TGTGCCAGCAGCTCCCTGGCGGAGGGGCTTTCTTCTGGAAACACCATATATTTT
CASSSLAEGLSSGNTIYF
>-|TRBJ2-5|TRBV6-2/TRBV6-3|few
TGTGCCAGCAGTTACGAAGTGACCCAGTACTTC
CASSYEVTQYF
>TRBD2|TRBJ2-7|TRBV7-3|few
TGTGCCAGCAGCTCCCACGGGGGGGGAACCTACGAGCAGTACTTC
CASSSHGGGTYEQYF
>-|TRBJ2-1|TRBV4-1|-
TGCGCCAGCAGCCAAATTGGCTCCTACAATGAGCAGTTCTTC
CASSQIGSYNEQFF
>-|TRBJ1-2|TRBV4-3|-
TGCGCCAGCAGCCAAGGAGGGAGTGGCTACACCTTC
CASSQGGSGYTF
>TRBD2|TRBJ2-7|TRBV5-1|many
TGCGCCAGCAGCTTGACTAGCGGGACCCCCTCCGAGCAGTACTTC
CASSLTSGTPSEQYF
>-|TRBJ1-1|TRBV6-6|many
TGTGCCAGCAGTACGATCGGATGGGCTTTCTTT
CASSTIGWAFF
>-|TRBJ2-7|TRBV7-2|once
TGTGCCAGCAGCTCGACTCCGGGGGTCGGGCAGCAGTACTTC
CASSSTPGVGQQYF
>TRBD2|TRBJ2-1|TRBV7-6|-
TGTGCCGGCAGCTTAACAGCGGGGGTGATCAATGAGCAGTTCTTC
CAGSLTAGVINEQFF
>-|TRBJ1-2|TRBV25-1|few
TGTGCCAGCAGTCTGTCCAGTATCTATGGCTACACCTTC
CASSLSSIYGYTF
>TRBD1|TRBJ2-1|TRBV11-2|-
TGTGCCAGCAGCCAGGGACAGGGTGGGTACAATGAGCAGTTCTTC
CASSQGQGGYNEQFF
>-|TRBJ2-6|TRBV3-1|-
TGTGCCAGCAGCCACTCGAGGGCCAACGTCCTGACTTTC
CASSHSRANVLTF
>TRBD2|TRBJ2-1|TRBV7-2|few
TGTGCCAGCAGCTTAGCCGGGACTAGAGGGTTTCATGAGCAGTTCTTC
CASSLAGTRGFHEQFF
>-|TRBJ2-3|TRBV30|few
TGTGCCTGGAGTCCGGGGGATACGCAGTATTTT
CAWSPGDTQYF
>-|TRBJ2-7|TRBV6-6|many
TGTGCCAGCAGTTATGCTGACAGCTCCTACGAGCAGTACTTC
CASSYADSSYEQYF
>-|TRBJ1-4|TRBV12-3/TRBV12-4|-
TGTGCCAGCAGTTTAGGGCGGGGGGCCGGGGAAAAACTGTTTTTT
CASSLGRGAGEKLFF
>-|TRBJ1-1|TRBV20-1|few
TGCAGTGCTAGAGAGGTACGGGCGAACACTGAAGCTTTCTTT
CSAREVRANTEAFF
>-|TRBJ1-5|TRBV6-6|many
TGTGCCATACAGGTTAATAGCAATCAGCCCCAGCATTTT
CAIQVNSNQPQHF
>-|TRBJ2-1|TRBV20-1|-
TGCAGTGCTTCAGCTGGCGCCAGACCTACCTACAATGAGCAGTTCTTC
CSASAGARPTYNEQFF
>TRBD1|TRBJ1-1|TRBV7-2|-
TGTGCCAGCAGCGACAACAGGGGCTTTGAAGCTTTCTTT
CASSDNRGFEAFF